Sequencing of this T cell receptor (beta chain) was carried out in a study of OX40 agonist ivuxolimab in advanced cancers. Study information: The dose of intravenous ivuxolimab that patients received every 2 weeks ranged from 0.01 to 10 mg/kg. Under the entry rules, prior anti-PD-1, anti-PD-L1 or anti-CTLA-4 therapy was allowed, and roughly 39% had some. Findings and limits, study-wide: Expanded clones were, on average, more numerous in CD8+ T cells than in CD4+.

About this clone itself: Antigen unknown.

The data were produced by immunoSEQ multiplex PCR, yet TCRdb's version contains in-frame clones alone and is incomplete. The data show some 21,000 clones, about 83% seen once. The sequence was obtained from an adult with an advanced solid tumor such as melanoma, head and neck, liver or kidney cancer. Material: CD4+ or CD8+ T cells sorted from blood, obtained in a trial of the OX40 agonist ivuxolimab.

The CDR3, as DNA: TGTGCCAGCAGCTTAACTTGGCGGGGACTTTCCTACGAGCAGTACTTC. Its translation is CASSLTWRGLSYEQYF. The chain carries TRBV7-3 and TRBJ2-5; possibly TRBD2 for D (6 bases). The J call is uncertain, as TRBJ2-7 better fits the DNA end. CDR1 and CDR2 from the germline V gene are SGHTA and FQGTGA. The CDR3 has 16 amino acids.